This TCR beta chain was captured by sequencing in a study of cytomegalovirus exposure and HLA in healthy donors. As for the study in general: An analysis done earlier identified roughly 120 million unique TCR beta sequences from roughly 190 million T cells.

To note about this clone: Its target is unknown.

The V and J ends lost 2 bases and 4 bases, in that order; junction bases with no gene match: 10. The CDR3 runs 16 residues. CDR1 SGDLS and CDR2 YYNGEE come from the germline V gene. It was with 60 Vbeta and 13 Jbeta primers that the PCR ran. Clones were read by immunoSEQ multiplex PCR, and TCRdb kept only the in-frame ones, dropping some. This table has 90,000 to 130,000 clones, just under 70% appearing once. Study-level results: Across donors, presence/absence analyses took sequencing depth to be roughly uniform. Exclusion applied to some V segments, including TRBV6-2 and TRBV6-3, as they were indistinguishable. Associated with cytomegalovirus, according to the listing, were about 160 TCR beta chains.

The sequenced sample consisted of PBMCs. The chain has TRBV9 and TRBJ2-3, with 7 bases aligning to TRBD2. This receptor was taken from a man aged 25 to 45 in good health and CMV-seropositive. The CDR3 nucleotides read TGTGCCAGCAGCGTCTACGGGGGGTTAGGGTCAGATACGCAGTATTTT. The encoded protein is CASSVYGGLGSDTQYF.